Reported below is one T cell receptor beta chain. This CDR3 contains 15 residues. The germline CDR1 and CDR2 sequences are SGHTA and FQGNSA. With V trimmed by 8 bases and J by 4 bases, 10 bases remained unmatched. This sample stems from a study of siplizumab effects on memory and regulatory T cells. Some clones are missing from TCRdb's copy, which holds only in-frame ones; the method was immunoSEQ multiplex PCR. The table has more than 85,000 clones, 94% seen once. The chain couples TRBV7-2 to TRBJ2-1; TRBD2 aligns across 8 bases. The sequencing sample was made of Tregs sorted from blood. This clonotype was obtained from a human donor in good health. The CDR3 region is CASRGEREGYNEQFF. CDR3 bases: TGTGCCAGCCGGGGGGAACGGGAGGGGTACAATGAGCAGTTCTTC.